The 16 T cell receptor beta chains reported below all come from one sample, sequenced in a study of siplizumab effects on memory and regulatory T cells. Assay used: immunoSEQ multiplex PCR; TCRdb lists only in-frame clones, some missing. The data contain 75,000 to 100,000 clones, just under 95% of them singletons. Input material: non-Treg CD4+ T cells sorted from blood. Receptors originate from a human donor in good health.

The chain joins TRBV28 to TRBJ1-2; 8 bases are shared with TRBD1. The germline V gene encodes CDR1 MDHEN and CDR2 SYDVKM. The CDR3 spans 13 residues. J gave up 9 bases and V 10 bases, and 13 bases lay outside the gene matches. The CDR3 DNA is TGTGCCATCCAGGGACAGGACGGAACCAGCTACACCTTC. Amino acids: CAIQGQDGTSYTF.

The CDR3 sequence is CASSMRDGASDTQYF. The CDR3 DNA is TGTGCCAGCAGCATGAGGGACGGGGCCTCGGATACGCAGTATTTT. The V and J genes are TRBV11-3 and TRBJ2-3; D might be TRBD1 or TRBD2, each matching 5 bases. Trimming took 5 bases from V and 6 from J, leaving 18 bases between them. This CDR3 is 15 amino acids long. Germline V gene sequence: CDR1 SGHNT, CDR2 YENEEA.

The chain has TRBV25-1 and TRBJ1-1, with TRBD1 as a possible D gene (5 bases). Trimming removed 6 bases at V and 14 bases at J, with 22 bases between. The germline gives CDR1 MGHDK, CDR2 SYGVNS. The CDR3 is 13 amino acids. CDR3 nucleotides: TGTGCCAGCAGGGGAAATGGACATCGAAAATCCTTCTTT. Translating gives CASRGNGHRKSFF.

The chain combines TRBV28 with TRBJ2-2; possible D gene TRBD2, 5 bases. The V end lost 6 bases, the J end lost 5 bases, and 10 bases lay between the germline ends. The CDR3 spans 13 residues. Looked up from germline, CDR1 is MDHEN and CDR2 is SYDVKM. This chain's CDR3 is CASRRAGTGELFF. The CDR3 nucleotides read TGTGCCAGCAGGAGGGCCGGGACCGGGGAGCTGTTTTTT.

V and J are TRBV2 and TRBJ1-4; TRBD1 matches 8 bases. The germline gives CDR1 SNHLY, CDR2 FYNNEI. The CDR3 runs to 14 residues. V lost 3 bases, J lost 7 bases, and 4 bases stayed unmatched. Here the CDR3 reads CASSETGVGEKLFF. The CDR3 DNA follows: TGTGCCAGCAGTGAGACAGGGGTGGGTGAAAAACTGTTTTTT.

V usage is TRBV18 and J usage is TRBJ1-5, with 7 nucleotides matching TRBD1. The CDR3 contains 17 residues. Germline lookup yields CDR1 KGHSH and CDR2 LQKENI. With 2 bases clipped from V and 1 base from J, the junction kept 8 bases outside the gene matches. As DNA, the CDR3 is TGTGCCAGCTCACCAGGGCCAGGGGGTAACAGCAATCAGCCCCAGCATTTT. Encoded protein: CASSPGPGGNSNQPQHF.

The V and J genes are TRBV10-3 and TRBJ2-7, with 7 bases matching TRBD1. This CDR3 is 13 amino acids long. Trimming took 10 bases from V and 2 from J; bases not matched to a gene: 8. Germline CDR1 ENHRY, CDR2 SYGVKD. In DNA form, the CDR3 reads TGTGCCACTGAAGACAGGGTCACCTACGAGCAGTACTTC. Its protein product is CATEDRVTYEQYF.

This chain uses TRBV19 with TRBJ2-7; weak D call: TRBD2 (5 bases). Germline-derived CDR1 and CDR2 are LNHDA and SQIVND (reference sequence). V dropped 10 bases and J dropped 4 bases, with 14 bases sitting between them. CDR3 length: 12 residues. CDR3 in DNA: TGTGCCACCCGGGCACGGGGATACGAGCAGTACTTC. Residues: CATRARGYEQYF.

In this sample, this clone turned up once. This rearrangement joins TRBV12-5 to TRBJ2-3, with D perhaps being TRBD1 or TRBD2 (5 bases each). This CDR3 has 16 amino acids. V lost 5 bases, J lost 2 bases, and 17 bases lay in between. Per the germline V gene, CDR1 is LGHNT and CDR2 is FRNRAP. The CDR3 nucleotides read TGTGCTAGTGGTCACAATTCCGGGACCTACACAGATACGCAGTATTTT. The encoded protein is CASGHNSGTYTDTQYF.

This clone was observed once. The chain is built from TRBV5-1 and TRBJ2-3; TRBD2 agrees at 7 bases. Germline V gene data show CDR1 as SGHRS and CDR2 as YFSETQ. The CDR3 length is 13 residues. Trimming cost V 5 bases and J 3 bases; bases outside gene matches: 3. The CDR3, as DNA: TGCGCCAGCAGACGGGGGGTGACAGATACGCAGTATTTT. Its translation is CASRRGVTDTQYF.

Regarding this clone: Germline is not matched at one junction end, which may reflect a read error. The chain uses TRBV27 and TRBJ1-2; tentative D call: TRBD1 (5 bases). The CDR3 contains 13 residues. The germline gives CDR1 MNHEY, CDR2 SMNVEV (reference sequence). The CDR3 nucleotides read TGTGCCAGCAGTTTAAAGGGGCACTATAGCTACACCTTC. Amino acids: CASSLKGHYSYTF.

The CDR3 reads CASSAPGRERTGELFF. CDR3 bases: TGTGCCAGCAGCGCCCCCGGCAGGGAACGCACCGGGGAGCTGTTTTTT. The rearrangement joins TRBV5-4 to TRBJ2-2, with TRBD1 as a possible D gene (5 bases). The CDR3 runs to 16 residues. CDR1 is SGHNT, CDR2 YYREEE, per germline (reference sequence). V lost 4 bases and J 4 bases, leaving 17 bases between the germline ends.

This sequence joins TRBV20-1 and TRBJ2-3; a weak D match, TRBD1 (5 bases). Trimming cost V 1 base and J 12 bases, with 11 bases left between them. In germline, CDR1 is DFQATT, CDR2 SNEGSKA (reference sequence). This CDR3 is 11 amino acids long. CDR3: CSARGQGLQYF. CDR3 nucleotide sequence: TGCAGTGCTAGAGGTCAGGGCCTACAGTATTTT.

This clone was recorded once. The V and J genes are TRBV11-2 and TRBJ2-3, with 7 positions matching TRBD1. The CDR3 runs 14 residues. CDR1 and CDR2 from the germline V gene are SGHAT and FQNNGV. V shed 10 bases and J 2 bases; nucleotides not matched to a gene: 9. CDR3 in amino acids: CAIRGQTYTDTQYF. CDR3 DNA sequence: TGTGCCATTAGGGGACAGACTTACACAGATACGCAGTATTTT.

The V and J genes are TRBV6-5 and TRBJ2-1, with D unclear. Deletions cut 7 bases from V and 5 bases from J, with 15 bases between. This CDR3 contains 14 residues. Germline V gene sequence: CDR1 MNHEY, CDR2 SVGAGI. CDR3 sequence (DNA): TGTGCCAGCACCCGCCCTACTGGTGACAATGAGCAGTTCTTC. Its translation is CASTRPTGDNEQFF.

The chain couples TRBV28 to TRBJ2-5; the match to TRBD2 covers 7 bases. Germline V lookup: CDR1 MDHEN, CDR2 SYDVKM. Germline trimming cut 4 bases from V and 3 bases from J; bases unmatched to any gene: 8. This CDR3 is 15 amino acids long. Here the CDR3 reads CASSSRSGGKETQYF. The CDR3 coding sequence is TGTGCCAGCAGTTCGCGGTCGGGAGGAAAAGAGACCCAGTACTTC.